This T cell receptor beta chain was captured in a study of T cell responses to AZD1222 COVID-19 vaccine. The study, taken as a whole, reports: Females outnumbered males among donors, who were mostly white British; clonal diversity was possibly underestimated. Reports indicate that nearly half of spike-specific TCRs are directed at unmutated variant regions. Among vaccine-associated CD4 TCRs, coverage spanned spike, with dominance at 160-218 and 743-854. Only 5 or 6 people who got AZD1222 tested seropositive at baseline.

V was clipped by 2 bases and J by 7 bases; unmatched bases: 12. The V gene's germline CDR1 is SGHTA and CDR2 FQGNSA. The CDR3 consists of 18 residues. Data came from immunoSEQ multiplex PCR; TCRdb stores just in-frame clones and leaves some out. The sample gives approximately 220,000 clones, 85% to 95% of which show up once; roughly 1% is in the top ten. Turning to this clone: What it binds is unknown.

Source: peripheral blood, taken on day 0 of MenACWY control vaccination. The sequence derives from an adult in good health. The chain couples TRBV7-2 to TRBJ2-7; 15 bases fit TRBD2. The CDR3 region is CASSLRSRTSGGAKEQYF. For the CDR3, the DNA is TGTGCCAGCAGCTTACGGTCCAGGACTAGCGGGGGGGCCAAAGAGCAGTACTTC.